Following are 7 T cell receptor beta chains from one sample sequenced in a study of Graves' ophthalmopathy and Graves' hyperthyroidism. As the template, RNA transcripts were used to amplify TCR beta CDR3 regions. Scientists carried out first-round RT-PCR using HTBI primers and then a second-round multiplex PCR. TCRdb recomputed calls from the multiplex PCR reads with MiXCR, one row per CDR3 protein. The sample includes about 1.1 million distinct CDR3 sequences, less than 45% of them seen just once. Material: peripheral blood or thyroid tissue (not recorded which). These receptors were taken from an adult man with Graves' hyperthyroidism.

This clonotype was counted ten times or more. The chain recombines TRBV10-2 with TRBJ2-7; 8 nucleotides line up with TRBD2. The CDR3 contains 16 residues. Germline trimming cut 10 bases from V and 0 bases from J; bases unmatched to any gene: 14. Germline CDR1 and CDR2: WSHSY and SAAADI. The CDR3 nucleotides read TGCGCCACCCGGGGGGGTACTAGCGGATCCTCCTACGAGCAGTACTTC. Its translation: CATRGGTSGSSYEQYF.

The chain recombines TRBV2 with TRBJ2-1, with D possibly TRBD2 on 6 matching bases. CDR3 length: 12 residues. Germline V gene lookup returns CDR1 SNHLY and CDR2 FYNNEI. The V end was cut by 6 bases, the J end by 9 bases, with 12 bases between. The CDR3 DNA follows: TGTGCCAGCAGCTCGGACGGGAGTGAGCAGTTCTTC. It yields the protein CASSSDGSEQFF.

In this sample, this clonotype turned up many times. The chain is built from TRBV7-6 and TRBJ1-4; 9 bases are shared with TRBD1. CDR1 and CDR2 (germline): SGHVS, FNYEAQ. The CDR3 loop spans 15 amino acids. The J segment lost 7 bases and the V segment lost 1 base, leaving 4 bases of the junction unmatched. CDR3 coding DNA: TGTGCCAGCAGCTTAGGGACAGGGGCGGGTGAAAAACTGTTTTTT. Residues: CASSLGTGAGEKLFF.

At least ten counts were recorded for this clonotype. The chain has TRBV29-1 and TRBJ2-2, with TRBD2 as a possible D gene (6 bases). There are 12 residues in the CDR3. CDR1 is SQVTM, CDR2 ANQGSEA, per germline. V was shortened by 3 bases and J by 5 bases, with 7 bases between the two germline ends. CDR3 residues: CSVERGTGELFF. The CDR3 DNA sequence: TGCAGCGTTGAGCGGGGTACCGGGGAGCTGTTTTTT.

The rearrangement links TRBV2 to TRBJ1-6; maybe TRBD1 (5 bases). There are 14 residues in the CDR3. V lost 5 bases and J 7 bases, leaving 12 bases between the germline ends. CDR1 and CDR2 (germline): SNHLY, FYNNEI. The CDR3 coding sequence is TGTGCCAGCAGTTCTCGACAGCAAAATTCACCCCTCCACTTT. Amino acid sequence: CASSSRQQNSPLHF.

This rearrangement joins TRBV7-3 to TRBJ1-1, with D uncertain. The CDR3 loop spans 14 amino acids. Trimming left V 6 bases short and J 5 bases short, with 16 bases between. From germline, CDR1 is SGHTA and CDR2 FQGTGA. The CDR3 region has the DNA TGTGCCAGCAGTCCCCCGCGGGGTGGGACTGAAGCTTTCTTT. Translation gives CASSPPRGGTEAFF.

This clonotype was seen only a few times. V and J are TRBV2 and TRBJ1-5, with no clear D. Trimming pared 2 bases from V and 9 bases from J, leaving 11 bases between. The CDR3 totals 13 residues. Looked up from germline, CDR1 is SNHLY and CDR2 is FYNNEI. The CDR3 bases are TGTGCCAGCAGTGAACCAGACTGGGGGCCCCAGCATTTT. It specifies CASSEPDWGPQHF.